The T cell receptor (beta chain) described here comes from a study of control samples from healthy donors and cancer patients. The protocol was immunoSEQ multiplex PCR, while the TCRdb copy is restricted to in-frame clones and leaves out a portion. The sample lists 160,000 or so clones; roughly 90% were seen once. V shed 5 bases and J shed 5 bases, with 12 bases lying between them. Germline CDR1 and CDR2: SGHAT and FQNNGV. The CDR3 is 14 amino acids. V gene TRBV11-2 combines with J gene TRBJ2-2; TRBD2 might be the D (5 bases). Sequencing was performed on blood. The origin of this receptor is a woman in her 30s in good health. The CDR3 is CASSPLSGTGELFF. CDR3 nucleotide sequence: TGTGCCAGCAGCCCGTTGAGCGGTACCGGGGAGCTGTTTTTT. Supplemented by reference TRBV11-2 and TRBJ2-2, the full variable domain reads EAGVAQSPRYKIIEKRQSVAFWCNPISGHATLYWYQQILGQGPKLLIQFQNNGVVDDSQLPKDRFSAERLKGVDSTLKIQPAKLEDSAVYLCASSPLSGTGELFFGEGSRLTVL.